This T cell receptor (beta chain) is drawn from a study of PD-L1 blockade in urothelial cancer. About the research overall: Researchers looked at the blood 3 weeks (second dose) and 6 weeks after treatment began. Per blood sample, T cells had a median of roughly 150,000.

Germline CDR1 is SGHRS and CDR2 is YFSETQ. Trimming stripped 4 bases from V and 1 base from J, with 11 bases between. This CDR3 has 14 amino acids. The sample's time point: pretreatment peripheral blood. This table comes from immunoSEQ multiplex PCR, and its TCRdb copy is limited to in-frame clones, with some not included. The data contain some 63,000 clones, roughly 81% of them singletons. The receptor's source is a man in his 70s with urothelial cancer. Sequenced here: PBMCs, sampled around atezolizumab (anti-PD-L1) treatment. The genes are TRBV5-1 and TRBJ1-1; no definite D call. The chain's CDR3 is CASSPSWANTEAFF. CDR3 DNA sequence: TGCGCCAGCAGCCCCTCGTGGGCGAACACTGAAGCTTTCTTT.